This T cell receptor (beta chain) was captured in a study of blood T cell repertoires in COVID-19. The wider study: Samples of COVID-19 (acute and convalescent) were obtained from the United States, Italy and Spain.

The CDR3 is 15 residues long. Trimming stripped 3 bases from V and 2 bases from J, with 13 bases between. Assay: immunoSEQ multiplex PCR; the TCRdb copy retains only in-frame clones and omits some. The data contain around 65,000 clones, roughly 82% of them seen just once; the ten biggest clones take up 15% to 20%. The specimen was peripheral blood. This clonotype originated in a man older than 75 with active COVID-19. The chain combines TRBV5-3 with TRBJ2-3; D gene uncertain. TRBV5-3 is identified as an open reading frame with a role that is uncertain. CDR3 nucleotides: TGTGCCAGAAGCTATGTTGGGCGCGACACAGATACGCAGTATTTT. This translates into CARSYVGRDTDTQYF.